The 10 T cell receptor beta chains reported below all come from one sample, sequenced in a study of T cell responses to AZD1222 COVID-19 vaccine. Data came from immunoSEQ multiplex PCR; TCRdb stores just in-frame clones and leaves some out. The table has under 150,000 clones, 75% to 85% seen once. Here the sequenced sample was peripheral blood, taken 28 days after the second dose of the MenACWY control vaccine. The receptors shown here come from an adult who received the MenACWY meningococcal vaccine as a control.

The rearrangement uses TRBV4-1 and TRBJ1-2, with TRBD1 matching over 10 bases. CDR3 size: 16 residues. After removal of 2 bases from V and 3 bases from J, the junction contained 6 bases not matched to a gene. CDR1 MGHRA and CDR2 YSYEKL come from the germline V gene. CDR3 protein: CASSQTGTGVDYGYTF. The CDR3 region has the DNA TGCGCCAGCAGCCAAACCGGGACAGGGGTAGACTATGGCTACACCTTC.

J is TRBJ1-4 and V is TRBV2; D is unresolved. V lost 5 bases and J lost 7, with 11 bases in between. The CDR3 sequence is 13 residues long. In germline, CDR1 is SNHLY, CDR2 FYNNEI. CDR3 coding DNA: TGTGCCAGCAGTCCCCAACGGGGTGAAAAACTGTTTTTT. Its translation is CASSPQRGEKLFF.

The V and J genes are TRBV19 and TRBJ2-1; no reliable D call. Germline V lookup: CDR1 LNHDA, CDR2 SQIVND (reference sequence). The CDR3 is 11 amino acids. V was trimmed by 8 bases and J by 2 bases, leaving 4 bases between them. CDR3 residues: CASQTYNEQFF. For the CDR3, the DNA is TGTGCCAGTCAAACCTACAATGAGCAGTTCTTC.

This clone was found a few times. The gene calls are TRBV28 and TRBJ2-7, with 9 bases that match TRBD1. The CDR3 has 13 residues. Germline V gene sequence: CDR1 MDHEN, CDR2 SYDVKM. Losses at the gene ends were 6 bases for V and 7 bases for J; bases not matched to a gene: 7. The CDR3 bases are TGTGCCAGCAGGGGACAGGGATTATTGGAGCAGTACGTC. Translation: CASRGQGLLEQYV.

The V and J genes are TRBV27 and TRBJ1-6; D perhaps matches TRBD1 (6 bases). The CDR3 extends over 14 amino acids. Trimming removed 6 bases from V and 9 bases from J, with 15 bases in between. CDR1 is MNHEY, CDR2 SMNVEV, per germline (reference sequence). CDR3 in amino acids: CASRRQAAGSPLHF. The CDR3 DNA reads TGTGCCAGCAGACGACAGGCCGCGGGTTCACCCCTCCACTTT.

The J gene is TRBJ2-1, the V gene TRBV6-5; no firm D call. The CDR3 consists of 13 residues. Germline V gene lookup returns CDR1 MNHEY and CDR2 SVGAGI. V was clipped by 0 bases and J by 6 bases, with 6 bases between them. The CDR3 DNA reads TGTGCCAGCAGTTACTCGATATTCAATGAGCAGTTCTTC. Translation: CASSYSIFNEQFF.

The V call is TRBV19, the J call TRBJ1-3, with no clear D. V gave up 4 bases and J gave up 2 bases, with 9 bases separating them. Germline CDR1 and CDR2: LNHDA and SQIVND (reference sequence). The CDR3 loop spans 14 amino acids. This CDR3 is CASSKDLAGNTIYF. Written as DNA, the CDR3 is TGTGCCAGTAGTAAGGACCTGGCTGGAAACACCATATATTTT.

This chain joins TRBV11-3 and TRBJ2-3; perhaps TRBD1 as D (6 bases). CDR1 is SGHNT and CDR2 is YENEEA in the germline V gene. The CDR3 loop spans 14 amino acids. V shed 4 bases and J shed 0 bases, with 8 bases lying between them. CDR3 sequence (DNA): TGTGCCAGCAGCTCGGACAGAAGCACAGATACGCAGTATTTT. Its translation is CASSSDRSTDTQYF.

This chain joins TRBV6-5 and TRBJ2-3; TRBD2 matches at 10 bases. Germline values: CDR1 MNHEY, CDR2 SVGAGI. V trimming: 5 bases; J trimming: 5 bases; junction bases outside the gene matches: 7. There are 15 residues in the CDR3. The CDR3 spells CASSRSGGAGDTQYF. The CDR3 DNA sequence: TGTGCCAGCAGTCGAAGCGGGGGGGCGGGAGATACGCAGTATTTT.

The genes are TRBV4-2 and TRBJ2-4; D might be TRBD1 (5 bases). The length of the CDR3 is 17 residues. In germline, CDR1 is LGHNA, CDR2 YNFKEQ. Trimming stripped 3 bases from V and 0 bases from J, with 15 bases between. The CDR3 DNA follows: TGTGCCAGCAGCCAGGGGCACGGAACCTTAGCCAAAAACATTCAGTACTTC. This codes for CASSQGHGTLAKNIQYF.